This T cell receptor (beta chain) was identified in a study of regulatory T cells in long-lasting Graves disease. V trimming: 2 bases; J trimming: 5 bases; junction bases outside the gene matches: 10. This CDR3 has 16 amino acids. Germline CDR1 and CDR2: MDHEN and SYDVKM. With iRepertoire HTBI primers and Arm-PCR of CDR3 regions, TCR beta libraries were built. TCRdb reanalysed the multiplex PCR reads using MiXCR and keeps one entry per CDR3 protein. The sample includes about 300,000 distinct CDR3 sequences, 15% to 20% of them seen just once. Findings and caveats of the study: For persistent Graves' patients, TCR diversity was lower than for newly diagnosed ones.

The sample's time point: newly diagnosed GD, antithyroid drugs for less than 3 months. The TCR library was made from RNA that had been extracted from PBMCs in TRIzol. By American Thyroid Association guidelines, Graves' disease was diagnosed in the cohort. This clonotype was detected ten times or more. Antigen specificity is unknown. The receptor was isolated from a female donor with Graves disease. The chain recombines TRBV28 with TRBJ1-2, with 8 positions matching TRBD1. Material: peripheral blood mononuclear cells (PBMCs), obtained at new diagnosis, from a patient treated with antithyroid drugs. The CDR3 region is CASSLLNRDRTYGYTF. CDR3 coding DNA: TGTGCCAGCAGTTTACTAAACCGGGACAGGACGTATGGCTACACCTTC.